The 6 T cell receptor beta chains in this list originate from one sample, sequenced in a study of cytomegalovirus exposure and HLA in healthy donors (dated by TCRdb to about 2017). The library relied on the immunoSEQ multiplex PCR assay. For the multiplex PCR, a mixture combining 60 forward primers for TCR Vbeta segments and 13 reverse primers for TCR Jbeta segments was used. The clones in this table, taken by TCRdb from immuneACCESS, are in-frame only. Not every clone is retained; where verified, under half of the shortfall comes from an unresolved V gene, and the cause of the rest is unknown. Across this sample there are about 160,000 clones, with over 80% seen only once. 1.5% of the sample rests with the top ten. Sample: PBMCs. The receptors were sampled from a girl aged 10 to 17 in good health and CMV-seropositive.

This rearrangement joins TRBV19 to TRBJ1-2; D gene uncertain. This CDR3 has 13 residues. V was shortened by 8 bases and J by 1 base, with 11 bases between the two germline ends. CDR1 and CDR2 (germline): LNHDA, SQIVND (reference sequence). The CDR3 loop is CASLGRDNYGYTF. The DNA of the CDR3 is TGTGCCAGTCTCGGACGGGATAACTATGGCTACACCTTC.

J is TRBJ2-7 and V is TRBV2; 11 bases line up with TRBD1. The CDR3 is 14 residues long. The V gene end was trimmed by 5 bases and the J gene end by 5 bases; junction bases not matched to a gene: 5. Germline CDR1 and CDR2: SNHLY and FYNNEI. The CDR3 loop is CASSRDRGYNEQYF. CDR3 coding DNA: TGTGCCAGCAGTCGGGACAGGGGGTACAACGAGCAGTACTTC.

The chain combines TRBV6-1 with TRBJ2-7; D remains unclear. Looked up from germline, CDR1 is MNHNS and CDR2 is SASEGT. The CDR3 length is 15 residues. The V end was cut by 4 bases, the J end by 3 bases, with 16 bases between. The CDR3 DNA is TGTGCCAGCAGTGGAGGTGTTTTTGCCCTCTACGAGCAGTACTTC. Translation: CASSGGVFALYEQYF.

The rearrangement joins TRBV14 to TRBJ2-5, with D uncertain. The CDR3 is made up of 13 amino acids. Germline V gene lookup returns CDR1 SGHDN and CDR2 FVKESK. The V end lost 5 bases, the J end lost 5 bases, and 12 bases lay between the germline ends. The chain's CDR3 is CASSDTKFETQYF. The DNA for the CDR3 is TGTGCCAGCAGCGATACAAAGTTTGAGACCCAGTACTTC.

The chain links TRBV6-4 to TRBJ2-2, with D tentatively TRBD1 (6 bases). Germline V gene data show CDR1 as MRHNA and CDR2 as SNTAGT. Trimming pared 1 base from V and 6 bases from J, leaving 6 bases between. The CDR3 runs to 13 residues. CDR3 coding DNA: TGTGCCAGCAGTGACTGGACAGCCGGGGAGCTGTTTTTT. Translated: CASSDWTAGELFF.

This chain uses TRBV5-4 with TRBJ2-5; 10 nucleotides line up with TRBD1. This CDR3 comprises 16 residues. The germline gives CDR1 SGHNT, CDR2 YYREEE (reference sequence). V shed 2 bases and J 4 bases; nucleotides not matched to a gene: 8. DNA of the CDR3: TGTGCCAGCAGCTTCTTCTCTCGACAGGGGGCAGAGACCCAGTACTTC. It yields the protein CASSFFSRQGAETQYF.